The entry below gives a single TCR beta chain sequence along with its context. This clone's antigen is unknown. No clone much larger than this one lies a single base away; base qualities are absent. This record belongs to a study of blood T cell repertoires in COVID-19 (dated by TCRdb to between 2020 and 2021). In terms of the full investigation: Collaborator samples came from the United States, Italy and Spain and covered acute and convalescent phases of COVID-19. Subjects who had been exposed to COVID-19, were actively infected with it, or had recovered from it provided the deeply sampled blood TCRbeta repertoires that made up the dataset. Samples were obtained from the ongoing ImmuneRACE study (first 160 participants) and from 1,254 subjects provided by 6 global collaborators. The repertoires were made available in a free public database intended to serve as a resource for research on the immune response to SARS-CoV-2. Where HLA class I and class II types were available, the types were taken from metadata supplied by the sample provider, not from assay-based typing. The material from the prospective study consisted of cDNA or gDNA derived from T cells, B-cell-depleted T cells, or PBMCs. Nearly every sample came with metadata listing a de-identified subject ID, COVID-19 status, age in years and sex.

Participants in the prospective study were enrolled through a virtual design, were aged about 18 to 100 years, and lived in under 25 United States geographic areas. In the prospective study, cohorts were assigned on the basis of participant-reported clinical history obtained from a screening survey and a study questionnaire. Exposed participants were defined as having been in contact with someone with a PCR-confirmed or clinician-diagnosed COVID-19 case within 2 weeks of study entry. In the prospective study, whole blood, serum and a nasopharyngeal or oropharyngeal swab were collected from each participant by mobile phlebotomists. Additional blood draws and questionnaires over an approximately 2-month period could optionally be provided by prospective study participants. Prospective study blood samples were shipped either frozen or at room temperature before DNA extraction. What the authors observed across the whole study: The quantity of clinical and demographic metadata differed by source and by participant and was supplied without curation.

The junction shows trimming of 1 base on V and 7 bases on J, and the gene matches do not reach 7 bases of it. Its CDR3 holds 15 amino acids, cysteine through phenylalanine. Here the CDR3 DNA is all that survives: 45 bases in frame from base 1. Reading the germline V gene gives CDR1 MNHNS and CDR2 SASEGT. TCRbeta CDR3 regions were amplified from genomic DNA using the immunoSEQ Assay, a bias-controlled multiplex PCR. The authors' pipeline ran thus. The number of nucleated cells in each sample was estimated from the amplification of reference gene primers within the assay. To quantify the absolute abundance of each unique TCRbeta CDR3 rearrangement, sequence reads were collapsed and filtered. Productive Simpson clonality was computed per sample as the square root of Simpson's diversity index over productive rearrangements. TCRdb limited this immuneACCESS table to in-frame rearrangements with V and J called. A share of clones is missing; checked studies link under half to unresolved V genes, and the rest is unexplained. V, J and clone size are those of that table, while D and trimming were read from the DNA. This sample holds approximately 340,000 clones; approximately 90% were observed only once. The ten top clones hold more than 0.85% of the sample.

This receptor was obtained from a woman aged 40-49 years who had been exposed to COVID-19. Sequencing used PBMCs or T cells enriched from blood (not recorded which). Recombination connected TRBV6-1 to TRBJ1-1, with 9 bases matching TRBD1. At the DNA level, the sequence is TGTGCCAGCAGTGAAGGAACAGGGGGCTTCAGTGAAGCTTTCTTT. Translated, this gives CASSEGTGGFSEAFF.